A selection of T cell receptor beta chains follows, all from one sample in a study of PD-L1 blockade in urothelial cancer. Clones were read by immunoSEQ multiplex PCR, and TCRdb kept only the in-frame ones, dropping some. The data show approximately 40,000 clones, 65% to 90% seen once. Specimen: PBMCs, collected around atezolizumab (anti-PD-L1) treatment. All receptors come from a man aged 55 to 70 with urothelial cancer. Each CDR3 is given without its conserved first and last residue. Fields, in order: J gene, V gene, CDR3 protein.

J: TRBJ1-1; V: TRBV5-1; CDR3: ASSLVAGGTEAF
J: TRBJ2-2; V: TRBV6-1; CDR3: ASSRAGGQSGELF
J: TRBJ2-7; V: TRBV5-1; CDR3: ASSLGGSAIYEQY
J: TRBJ2-5; V: TRBV12-2; CDR3: ASRFGGGGTSMWETQY
J: TRBJ2-2; V: TRBV30; CDR3: AWSLGVGTGELF
J: TRBJ2-3; V: TRBV11-3; CDR3: ASSYRGLADTQY
J: TRBJ2-2; V: TRBV5-1; CDR3: ASSLDGGAGELF
J: TRBJ1-2; V: TRBV19; CDR3: ASSRAGTFGYT
J: TRBJ1-1; V: TRBV2; CDR3: ASSDLQFINTEAF
J: TRBJ1-1; V: TRBV7-9; CDR3: ASSLGRLLGGAF
J: TRBJ2-1; V: TRBV2; CDR3: ASLASNPYNEQF
J: TRBJ2-2; V: TRBV5-6; CDR3: ASSFSRTGELF
J: TRBJ1-3; V: TRBV7-2; CDR3: ASSSSGYSGNTIY
J: TRBJ2-5; V: TRBV7-6; CDR3: ASSLPGVQETQY
J: TRBJ1-1; V: TRBV5-5; CDR3: ASSLEPLTTRAF
J: TRBJ2-7; V: TRBV6-1; CDR3: ASIGGRPPHEQY
J: TRBJ1-2; V: TRBV25-1; CDR3: ASSATVAGYGYT
J: TRBJ2-2; V: TRBV7-3; CDR3: ASSREGPIGELF
J: TRBJ2-7; V: TRBV2; CDR3: ASRAADGGGRATLYEQY
J: TRBJ1-2; V: TRBV6-5; CDR3: ASCAGGTNYGYT
J: TRBJ1-5; V: TRBV4-1; CDR3: ASSQDGQRNQPQH
J: TRBJ1-2; V: TRBV19; CDR3: ASSLQGADYGYT
J: TRBJ1-2; V: TRBV6-1; CDR3: ASRVIVGYT
J: TRBJ2-7; V: TRBV25-1; CDR3: ASTGNYYEQY
J: TRBJ1-4; V: TRBV29-1; CDR3: SVSESNEKLF
J: TRBJ1-6; V: TRBV9; CDR3: ASRADRKSSYNSPLH
J: TRBJ2-7; V: TRBV15; CDR3: ATSRDQGYEQY
J: TRBJ1-2; V: TRBV5-1; CDR3: ASSLPGTLGYT
J: TRBJ2-5; V: TRBV18; CDR3: ASSPLQGGETQY
J: TRBJ1-1; V: TRBV18; CDR3: ASSPRPRGMNTEAF
J: TRBJ1-1; V: TRBV2; CDR3: ASSGDRGFSGEAF
J: TRBJ1-4; V: TRBV5-1; CDR3: ASSYTGVDEKLF
J: TRBJ2-2; V: TRBV11-2; CDR3: ASSLGGWAGELF
J: TRBJ2-2; V: TRBV25-1; CDR3: ASSVQTQATGELF
J: TRBJ2-1; V: TRBV10-3; CDR3: AIKWTSGGYEQF
J: TRBJ1-6; V: TRBV27; CDR3: ASSPRSYNSPLH
J: TRBJ1-2; V: TRBV5-1; CDR3: ASSLTDRDSDGYT
J: TRBJ2-1; V: TRBV19; CDR3: ASSIRVRYPYNEQF
J: TRBJ2-1; V: TRBV18; CDR3: ASSPQDSYYNEQF
J: TRBJ2-7; V: TRBV5-1; CDR3: ASSPTPGLAGYEQY
J: TRBJ2-2; V: TRBV9; CDR3: ASSAPQRLGELF
J: TRBJ1-1; V: TRBV28; CDR3: ASSLRQGRTF
J: TRBJ1-6; V: TRBV18; CDR3: ASSPGTGLNSPLH
J: TRBJ1-2; V: TRBV5-1; CDR3: ASSLAQRDSYT
J: TRBJ2-1; V: TRBV5-1; CDR3: ASSLWGTSGGQVDNEQF